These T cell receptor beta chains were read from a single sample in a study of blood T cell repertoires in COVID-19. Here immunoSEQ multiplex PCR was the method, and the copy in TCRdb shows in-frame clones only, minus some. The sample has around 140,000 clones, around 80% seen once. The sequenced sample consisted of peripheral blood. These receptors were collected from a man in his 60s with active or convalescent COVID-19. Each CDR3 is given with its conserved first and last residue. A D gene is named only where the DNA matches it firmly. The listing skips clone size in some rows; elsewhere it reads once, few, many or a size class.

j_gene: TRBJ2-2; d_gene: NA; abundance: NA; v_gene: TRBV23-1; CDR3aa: CASSQTPAVNATTNTGELFF
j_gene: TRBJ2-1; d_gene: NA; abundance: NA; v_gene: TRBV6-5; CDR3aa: CATSESRGFNEQFF
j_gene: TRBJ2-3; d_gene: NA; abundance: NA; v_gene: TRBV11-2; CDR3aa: CASSLIPSSTDTQYF
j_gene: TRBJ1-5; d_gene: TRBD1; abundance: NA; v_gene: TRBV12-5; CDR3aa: CASATKGGPQPQHF
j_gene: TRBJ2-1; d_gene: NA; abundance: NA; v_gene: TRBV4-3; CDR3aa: CASSQVIGSGNEQFF
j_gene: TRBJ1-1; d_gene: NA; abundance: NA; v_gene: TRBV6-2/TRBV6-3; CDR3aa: CASSYLTSNTEAFF
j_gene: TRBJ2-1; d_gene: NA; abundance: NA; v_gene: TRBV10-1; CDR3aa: CASRGRHVFLEEADNEQFF
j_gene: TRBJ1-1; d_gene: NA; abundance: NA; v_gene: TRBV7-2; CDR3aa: CASSFQGGTEAFF
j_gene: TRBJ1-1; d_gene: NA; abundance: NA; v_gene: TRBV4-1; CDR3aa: CASSPRGSGTEAFF
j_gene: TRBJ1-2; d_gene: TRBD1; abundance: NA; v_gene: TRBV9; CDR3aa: CASSSRQGRVDGYTF
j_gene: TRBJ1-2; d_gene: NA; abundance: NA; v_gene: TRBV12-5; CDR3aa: CASGLQANYGYTF
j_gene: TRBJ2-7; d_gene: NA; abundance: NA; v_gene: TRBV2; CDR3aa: CASRGGPYEQYF
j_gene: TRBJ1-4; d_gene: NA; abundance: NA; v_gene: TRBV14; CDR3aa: CASSRRGATNEKLFF
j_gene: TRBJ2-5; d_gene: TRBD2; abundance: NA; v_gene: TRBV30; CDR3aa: CAWSLSGRETQYF
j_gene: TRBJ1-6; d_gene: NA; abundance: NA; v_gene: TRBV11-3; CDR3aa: CASSPMRGVDNSPLHF
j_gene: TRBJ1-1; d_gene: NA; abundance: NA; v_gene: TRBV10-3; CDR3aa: CATKDTVNTEAFF
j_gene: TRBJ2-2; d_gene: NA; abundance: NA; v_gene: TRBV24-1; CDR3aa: CATEVGGPAGGLFF
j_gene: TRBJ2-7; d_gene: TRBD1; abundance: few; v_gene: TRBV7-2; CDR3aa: CASSWRTGAYEQYF
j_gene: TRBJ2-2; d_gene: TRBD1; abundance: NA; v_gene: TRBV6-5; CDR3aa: CASSYQGEIAGELFF
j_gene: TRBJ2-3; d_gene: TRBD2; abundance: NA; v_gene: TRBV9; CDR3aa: CASSVGVAGDADTQYF
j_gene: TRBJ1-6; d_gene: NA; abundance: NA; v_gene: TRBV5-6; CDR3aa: CASSSPSGQTRALHF
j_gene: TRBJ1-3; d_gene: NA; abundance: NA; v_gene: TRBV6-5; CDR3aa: CASRDWGSGNTIYF
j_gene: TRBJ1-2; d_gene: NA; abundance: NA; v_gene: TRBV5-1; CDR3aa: CASSLGTALYGYTF
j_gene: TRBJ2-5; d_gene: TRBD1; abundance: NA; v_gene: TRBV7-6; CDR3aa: CASSPAGTENQETQYF
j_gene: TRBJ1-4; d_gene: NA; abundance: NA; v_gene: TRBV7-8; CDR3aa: CASSPLDSGEKLFF
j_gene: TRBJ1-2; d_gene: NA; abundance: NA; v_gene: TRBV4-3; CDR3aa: CASSQDRQGGGYTF
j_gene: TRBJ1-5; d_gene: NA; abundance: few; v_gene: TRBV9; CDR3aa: CASSDGRDSTGPQHF
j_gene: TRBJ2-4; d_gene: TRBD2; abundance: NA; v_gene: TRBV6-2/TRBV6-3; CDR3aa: CASSRLAGPKNIQYF